These 20 T cell receptor beta chains share one sample of origin, sequenced in a study of T cell responses to AZD1222 COVID-19 vaccine (dated by TCRdb to the early 2020s). Library construction relied on the immunoSEQ multiplex PCR assay. TCRdb stores this immuneACCESS table with in-frame sequences only. Part of the clones is absent; in the studies checked, under half of the shortfall reflects unresolved V genes, and no reason is known for the rest. The sample table records tens of thousands of clones; about nine tenths of these occur just once. In total, the top ten clones hold 2.5% to 3.5% of the sample. In the paper's terms, the time point label means: baseline before first vaccination. The input for sequencing was peripheral blood, taken on day 0 of AZD1222 vaccination. All receptors come from an adult in good health.

The chain couples TRBV5-1 to TRBJ1-5; D gene uncertain. CDR3 length: 14 amino acids. The germline V gene has CDR1 SGHRS and CDR2 YFSETQ. Trimming stripped 0 bases from V and 5 bases from J, with 9 bases between. CDR3 in DNA: TGCGCCAGCAGCTTGGGAGGAGGCGATCAGCCCCAGCATTTT. Amino acids: CASSLGGGDQPQHF.

This clone was recorded only once. Relative to the germline gene, one junction end is altered; a read error may explain this. The rearrangement links TRBV18 to TRBJ2-4, with D perhaps TRBD2 (5 bases). Germline V gene data show CDR1 as KGHSH and CDR2 as LQKENI. CDR3 length: 13 residues. CDR3 bases: TGTGCCAGCTCATCCATCGCAGTCGGGAATTTGAACTTC. This codes for CASSSIAVGNLNF.

This chain connects TRBV28 to TRBJ2-5; no firm D call. The V end was cut by 8 bases, the J end by 2 bases, with 9 bases between. The CDR3 covers 12 residues. CDR1 MDHEN and CDR2 SYDVKM come from the germline V gene. CDR3: CASCRVQETQYF. CDR3 DNA: TGTGCCAGCTGTAGGGTACAAGAGACCCAGTACTTC.

The chain has TRBV7-8 and TRBJ2-2; D assignment may be TRBD1 or TRBD2 (5 bases each). V was clipped by 7 bases and J by 5 bases, with 14 bases between them. Germline V lookup: CDR1 SGHVS, CDR2 FQNEAQ. The length of the CDR3 is 14 residues. CDR3 nucleotides: TGTGCCAGCACCGACCGACAGCGGACCGGGGAGCTGTTTTTT. It is translated as CASTDRQRTGELFF.

The chain employs TRBV11-1 and TRBJ2-3; 14 bases fit TRBD2. Germline assignment: CDR1 SGHAT and CDR2 FQDESV (reference sequence). The V and J ends lost 8 bases and 2 bases, in that order; junction bases with no gene match: 3. This CDR3 spans 15 amino acids. The CDR3 DNA is TGTGCCAGCGGGACTAGCGGGAGAGTCACAGATACGCAGTATTTT. Translation: CASGTSGRVTDTQYF. The variable domain in full, with the rest retrieved from reference TRBV11-1 and TRBJ2-3, is EAEVAQSPRYKITEKSQAVAFWCDPISGHATLYWYRQILGQGPELLVQFQDESVVDDSQLPKDRFSAERLKGVDSTLKIQPAELGDSAMYLCASGTSGRVTDTQYFGPGTRLTVL.

This chain joins TRBV9 and TRBJ2-7; 7 nucleotides line up with TRBD2. V dropped 0 bases and J dropped 3; count of bases not matched to a gene: 3. The CDR3 totals 14 residues. Germline V CDR1 and CDR2: SGDLS, YYNGEE. In DNA form, the CDR3 reads TGTGCCAGCAGCGTAGGCGGGGGTTACTACGAGCAGTACTTC. This translates into CASSVGGGYYEQYF. The full variable domain, with the rest looked up from reference TRBV9 and TRBJ2-7, is DSGVTQTPKHLITATGQRVTLRCSPRSGDLSVYWYQQSLDQGLQFLIQYYNGEERAKGNILERFSAQQFPDLHSELNLSSLELGDSALYFCASSVGGGYYEQYFGPGTRLTVT.

This clone occurred once. The genes are TRBV6-5 and TRBJ1-1; the D gene is possibly TRBD1 (6 bases). The CDR3 extends over 14 amino acids. Germline CDR1 MNHEY, CDR2 SVGAGI. V was pared by 7 bases and J by 0 bases, with 12 bases between. The CDR3 sequence: CASKLQGMNTEAFF. CDR3 coding DNA: TGTGCCAGCAAACTGCAGGGGATGAACACTGAAGCTTTCTTT.

The CDR3 nucleotides read TGTGCCAGCAGTCCGACAGGCCGGAACTATGGCTACACCTTC. This gives the protein CASSPTGRNYGYTF. V and J are TRBV27 and TRBJ1-2; maybe TRBD1 (6 bases). V lost 5 bases and J lost 2, with 12 bases in between. Germline V CDR1 and CDR2: MNHEY, SMNVEV (reference sequence). The length of the CDR3 is 14 residues.

The genes are TRBV29-1 and TRBJ2-7; TRBD2 matches at 7 bases. The CDR3 covers 13 residues. Unmatched junction bases numbered 5, after V lost 2 bases and J lost 4 bases. In germline, CDR1 is SQVTM, CDR2 ANQGSEA. The DNA for the CDR3 is TGCAGCGTTGAACGGGAGGTGGGTTACGAGCAGTACTTC. It specifies CSVEREVGYEQYF.

The chain links TRBV9 to TRBJ2-1; 10 bases line up with TRBD1. Germline CDR1 reads SGDLS; CDR2 reads YYNGEE. The CDR3 length is 16 residues. V dropped 1 base and J dropped 6; count of bases not matched to a gene: 7. The CDR3 nucleotides read TGTGCCAGCAGCGTAACCCCGGGACAGGGGCCCAATGAGCAGTTCTTC. It translates to CASSVTPGQGPNEQFF.

This chain connects TRBV4-1 to TRBJ1-3; D not certain. V lost 3 bases, J lost 2 bases, and 17 bases lay in between. Germline assignment: CDR1 MGHRA and CDR2 YSYEKL. The CDR3 runs to 17 residues. CDR3 protein: CASSQEAAFRPGNTIYF. CDR3 coding DNA: TGCGCCAGCAGCCAGGAGGCCGCGTTTCGCCCTGGAAACACCATATATTTT.

The chain links TRBV5-1 to TRBJ2-7, with TRBD1 matching over 9 bases. The CDR3 has 13 residues. CDR1 is SGHRS and CDR2 is YFSETQ in the germline V gene. J lost 7 bases, V lost 7 bases, and 9 bases had no gene match. CDR3 coding DNA: TGCGCCAGCCGAAGGGACAGGGTGAAAGAGCAGTACTTC. It yields the protein CASRRDRVKEQYF.

The rearrangement joins TRBV15 to TRBJ1-4; D gene unclear. V was pared by 5 bases and J by 8 bases, with 21 bases between. The germline V gene encodes CDR1 LNHNV and CDR2 YYDKDF (reference sequence). The CDR3 is made up of 16 amino acids. In DNA, the CDR3 is TGTGCCACCAGCGGGCCATCACCGACGTCGGGGGAAAAACTGTTTTTT. Its protein product is CATSGPSPTSGEKLFF. The whole variable domain, filled in from reference TRBV15 and TRBJ1-4, reads DAMVIQNPRYQVTQFGKPVTLSCSQTLNHNVMYWYQQKSSQAPKLLFHYYDKDFNNEADTPDNFQSRRPNTSFCFLDIRSPGLGDTAMYLCATSGPSPTSGEKLFFGSGTQLSVL.

The chain carries TRBV18 and TRBJ2-7, with D hard to call. This CDR3 is built from 13 residues. V lost 3 bases and J lost 0, with 6 bases in between. The germline V gene encodes CDR1 KGHSH and CDR2 LQKENI. This CDR3 reads CASSPPDSYEQYF. DNA for the CDR3: TGTGCCAGCTCACCCCCAGACTCCTACGAGCAGTACTTC.

This clone was counted a few times. The rearrangement joins TRBV11-2 to TRBJ2-5, with D perhaps TRBD2 (6 bases). The CDR3 extends over 14 amino acids. The ends were cut back, 2 bases at V and 2 bases at J, with 9 bases in the middle. Germline lookup yields CDR1 SGHAT and CDR2 FQNNGV. In DNA, the CDR3 is TGTGCCAGCAGCTTACAACTAGCTCAAGAGACCCAGTACTTC. It encodes CASSLQLAQETQYF.

The rearrangement joins TRBV11-2 to TRBJ1-2; D is possibly TRBD1 (6 bases). The V end was cut by 3 bases, the J end by 4 bases, with 12 bases between. CDR3 length equals 14 residues. The germline CDR1 and CDR2 sequences are SGHAT and FQNNGV. The CDR3 spells CASSFDGGGYGYTF. For the CDR3, the DNA is TGTGCCAGCAGCTTTGATGGGGGCGGCTATGGCTACACCTTC.

The V gene is TRBV30, the J gene TRBJ1-1; D might be TRBD1 (5 bases). Germline V gene data show CDR1 as GTSNPN and CDR2 as SVGIG (reference sequence). V was shortened by 0 bases and J by 1 base, with 6 bases between the two germline ends. CDR3 length equals 13 residues. The CDR3 DNA reads TGTGCCTGGAGTGTGGGGGGGAACACTGAAGCTTTCTTT. As protein: CAWSVGGNTEAFF.

The chain recombines TRBV2 with TRBJ1-2, with 8 bases matching TRBD1. The CDR3 consists of 15 residues. Germline V gene data show CDR1 as SNHLY and CDR2 as FYNNEI. V gave up 6 bases and J gave up 2 bases; unmatched junction bases: 8. CDR3 protein: CASRETGVRNYGYTF. CDR3 nucleotide sequence: TGTGCCAGCAGAGAGACAGGGGTTCGGAACTATGGCTACACCTTC.

The genes are TRBV7-3 and TRBJ2-1, with 12 bases lining up with TRBD2. With 5 bases clipped from V and 4 bases from J, the junction kept 15 bases outside the gene matches. This CDR3 comprises 19 residues. CDR1 is SGHTA, CDR2 FQGTGA, per germline. The CDR3 nucleotides read TGTGCCAGCAGCCAAGTTCTAGCGGGAGGGCCTGGCGCGTACAATGAGCAGTTCTTC. Its protein product is CASSQVLAGGPGAYNEQFF.

The chain employs TRBV7-9 and TRBJ1-1, with D unclear. This CDR3 has 13 residues. Trimming cost V 3 bases and J 1 base, with 6 bases left between them. From germline, CDR1 is SEHNR and CDR2 FQNEAQ (reference sequence). Here the CDR3 DNA reads TGTGCCAGCAGCTTCAAGAGGAACACTGAAGCTTTCTTT. Its translation is CASSFKRNTEAFF.